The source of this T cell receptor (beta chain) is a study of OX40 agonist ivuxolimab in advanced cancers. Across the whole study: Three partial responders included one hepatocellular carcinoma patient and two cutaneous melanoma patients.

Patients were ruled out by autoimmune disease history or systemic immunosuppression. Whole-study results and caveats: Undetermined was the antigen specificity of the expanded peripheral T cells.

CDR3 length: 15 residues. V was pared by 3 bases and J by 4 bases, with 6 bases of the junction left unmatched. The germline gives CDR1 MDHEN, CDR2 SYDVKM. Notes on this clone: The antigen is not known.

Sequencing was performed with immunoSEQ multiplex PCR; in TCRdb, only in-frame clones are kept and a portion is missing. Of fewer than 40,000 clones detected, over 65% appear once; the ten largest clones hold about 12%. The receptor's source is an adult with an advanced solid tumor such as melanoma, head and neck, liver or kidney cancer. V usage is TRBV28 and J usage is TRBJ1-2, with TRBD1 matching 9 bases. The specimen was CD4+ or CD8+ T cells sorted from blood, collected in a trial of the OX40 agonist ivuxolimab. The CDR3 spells CASSLTGGQGYGYTF. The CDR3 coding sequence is TGTGCCAGCAGTTTGACAGGGGGGCAGGGCTATGGCTACACCTTC.